This T cell receptor (beta chain) appears in the sequencing data of a study of neurological immune-mediated disorders. TCRdb re-derived calls from the 5' RACE reads in MiXCR, one entry per CDR3 protein. This table has approximately 74,000 distinct CDR3 sequences, around 5.5% appearing once. The CDR3 runs to 13 residues. Trimming took 3 bases from V and 6 from J, leaving 10 bases between them. The table lists this clonotype with many counts. The chain combines TRBV12-3 or TRBV12-4 with TRBJ2-3; D call uncertain. This TCR was sampled from a man aged 18 to 29 with multiple sclerosis. Sequences were obtained from PBMCs. The CDR3 is CASSLGDTDTQYF. The CDR3 nucleotides are TGTGCCAGCAGTTTGGGTGATACGGATACGCAGTATTTT.